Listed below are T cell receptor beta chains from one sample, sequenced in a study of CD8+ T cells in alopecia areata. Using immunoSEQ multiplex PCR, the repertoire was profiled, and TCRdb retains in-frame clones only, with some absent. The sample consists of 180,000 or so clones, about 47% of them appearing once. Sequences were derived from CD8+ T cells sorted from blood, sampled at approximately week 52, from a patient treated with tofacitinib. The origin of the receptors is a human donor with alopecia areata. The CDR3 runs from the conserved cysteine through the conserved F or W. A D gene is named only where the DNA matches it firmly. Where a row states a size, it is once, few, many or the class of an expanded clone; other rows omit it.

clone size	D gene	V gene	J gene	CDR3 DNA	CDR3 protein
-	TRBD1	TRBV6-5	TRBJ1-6	TGTGCCAGCAGTTATCAGGGGGCTGATTCACCCCTCCACTTT	CASSYQGADSPLHF
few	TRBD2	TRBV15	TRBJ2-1	TGTGCCACCAGCAGAGATCTGGCGGGGGGGCGATTCTTC	CATSRDLAGGRFF
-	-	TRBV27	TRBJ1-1	TGTGCCAGCAGTTTATCGGCAGGCGTCGGGAACACTGAAGCTTTCTTT	CASSLSAGVGNTEAFF
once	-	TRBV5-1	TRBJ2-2	TGCGCCAGCAGCTTGGGCCCCATGGGGGACACCGGGGAGCTGTTTTTT	CASSLGPMGDTGELFF
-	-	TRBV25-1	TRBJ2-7	TGTGCCAGCAGTGGATTCTACGAGCAGTACTTC	CASSGFYEQYF
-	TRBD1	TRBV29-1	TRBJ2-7	TGCAGCGTGTTTGGGACAGACAACGAGCAGTACTTC	CSVFGTDNEQYF
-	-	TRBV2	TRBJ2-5	TGTGCCAGCACTGGACAGAACCAAGAGACCCAGTACTTC	CASTGQNQETQYF
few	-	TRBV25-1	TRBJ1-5	TGTGCCAGCAGTGAATCAGGGGTTCAGCCCCAGCATTTT	CASSESGVQPQHF
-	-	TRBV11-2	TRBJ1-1	TGTGCCAGCAGCTTAGAGAGCGACACTGAAGCTTTCTTT	CASSLESDTEAFF
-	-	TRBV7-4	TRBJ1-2	TGTGCCAGCACCCGCCCGGGGTGCTACACCTTC	CASTRPGCYTF
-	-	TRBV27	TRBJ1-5	TGTGCCAGTGCCGGGGACGGTGATAGCAATCAGCCCCAGCATTTT	CASAGDGDSNQPQHF
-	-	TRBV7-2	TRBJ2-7	TGTGCCAGCAGCGAGGGCACCTACGAGCAGTACTTC	CASSEGTYEQYF
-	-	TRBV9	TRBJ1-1	TGTGCCAGCAGCCCACAAGACCCTGAAGCTTTCTTT	CASSPQDPEAFF
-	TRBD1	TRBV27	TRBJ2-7	TGTGCCAGCAGTTTATCAGCCGGGACAGGGGGCTCCGAGCAGTACTTC	CASSLSAGTGGSEQYF
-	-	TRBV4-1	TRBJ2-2	TGCGCCAGCAGCCAAGTATCAGGGGCCACCGGGGAGCTGTTTTTT	CASSQVSGATGELFF
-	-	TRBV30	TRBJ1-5	TGTGCCTGGAGTTACGGTGACAATCAGCCCCAGCATTTT	CAWSYGDNQPQHF
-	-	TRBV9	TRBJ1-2	TGTGCCAGCAGCGTAGTGGAAGGTGGCCATGGCTACACCTTC	CASSVVEGGHGYTF
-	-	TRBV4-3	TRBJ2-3	TGCGCCAGCAGCCAACGACTAGTCGTCTTGAGCACAGATACGCAGTATTTT	CASSQRLVVLSTDTQYF
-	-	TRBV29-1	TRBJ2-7	TGCAGCGTTGCCGGGGACGGTAGCTCCTACGAGCAGTACTTC	CSVAGDGSSYEQYF
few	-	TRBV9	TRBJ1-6	TGTGCCAGCAGCGTCGGGCAGGGAGGTAATTCACCCCTCCACTTT	CASSVGQGGNSPLHF
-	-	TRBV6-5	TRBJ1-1	TGTGCCAGCAGTTACACGAACACTGAAGCTTTCTTT	CASSYTNTEAFF
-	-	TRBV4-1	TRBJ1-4	TGCGCCAGCAGCCAAGATCTCCTACAGGGTTTGAAACTGTTTTTT	CASSQDLLQGLKLFF
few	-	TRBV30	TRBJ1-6	TGTGCCTGGAGTCAAGACAGCCATTCACCCCTCCACTTT	CAWSQDSHSPLHF
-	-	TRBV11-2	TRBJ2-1	TGTGCCAGCAGCAACGCCGGGTCCGAGGGGTTCTTC	CASSNAGSEGFF
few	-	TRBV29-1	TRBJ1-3	TGCAGCGTTGGTGTCTCCTCTGGAAACACCATATATTTT	CSVGVSSGNTIYF
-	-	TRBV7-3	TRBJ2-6	TGTGCCAGCAGCTTAAAACACTCCGGGGCCAACGTCCTGACTTTC	CASSLKHSGANVLTF
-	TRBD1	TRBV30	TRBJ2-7	TGTGCCTGGAGTGACAGGGGGCGGACCTACGAGCAGTACTTC	CAWSDRGRTYEQYF
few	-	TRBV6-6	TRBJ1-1	TGTGCCAGCAGTTACTCGAAGATTACTGAAGCTTTCTTT	CASSYSKITEAFF
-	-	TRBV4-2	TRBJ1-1	TGTGCCAGCAGCCAAGATTTGGGGGCGCTGAGCCCGAACACTGAAGCTTTCTTT	CASSQDLGALSPNTEAFF
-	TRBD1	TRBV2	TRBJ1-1	TGTGCCAGCAGGAGGGACAGGGCCCCTGAAGCTTTCTTT	CASRRDRAPEAFF
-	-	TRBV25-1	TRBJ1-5	TGTGCCAGCAGTGAATCGGGGAGGAGCAATCAGCCCCAGCATTTT	CASSESGRSNQPQHF
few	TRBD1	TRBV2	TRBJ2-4	TGTGCCAGCATCCATCCAGGACAGGGGGCAATCCACAACATTCAGTACTTC	CASIHPGQGAIHNIQYF
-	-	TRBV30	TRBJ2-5	TGTGCCTGGAGTCGGAGGGGACGGGAGACCCAGTACTTC	CAWSRRGRETQYF
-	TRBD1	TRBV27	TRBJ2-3	TGTGCCAGCAGCGGACAGGGGTCGCTGGCTACGCAGTATTTT	CASSGQGSLATQYF
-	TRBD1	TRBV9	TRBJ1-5	TGTGCCAGCAGACCCGGGACAGGGGATAGCAATCAGCCCCAGCATTTT	CASRPGTGDSNQPQHF
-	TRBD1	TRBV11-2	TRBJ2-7	TGTGCCAGCAGCTTCCCAAATCCACAGGGGGATGGGTACGAGCAGTACTTC	CASSFPNPQGDGYEQYF
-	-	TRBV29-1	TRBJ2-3	TGCAGCGTTGAATCGGTGTTCGGTACGCAGTATTTT	CSVESVFGTQYF
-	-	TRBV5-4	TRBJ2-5	TGTGCCAGCAGCCCTGACGGCGTGACCCAGTACTTC	CASSPDGVTQYF
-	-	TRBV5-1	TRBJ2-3	TGCGCCAGCAGCTTGCTGAACAGTGCAGATACGCAGTATTTT	CASSLLNSADTQYF
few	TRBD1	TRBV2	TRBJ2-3	TGTGCCAGCAGTGGACAGGGGGGGGATACGCAGTATTTT	CASSGQGGDTQYF
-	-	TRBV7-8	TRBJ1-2	TGTGCCAGCAGCTTACAACGCCTCGGGGGGAATGGCTACACCTTC	CASSLQRLGGNGYTF
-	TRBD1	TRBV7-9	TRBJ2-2	TGTGCCAGCAGCTCAGGGACAGCCCCCGGGGAGCTGTTTTTT	CASSSGTAPGELFF
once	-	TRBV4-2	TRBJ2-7	TGTGCCAGCAGCCAGAAAGTCTTAGCGGTCGTCAGCTCCTACGAGCAGTACTTC	CASSQKVLAVVSSYEQYF
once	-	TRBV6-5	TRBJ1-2	TGTGCCAGCAGTTATGGCCATGGCTACACCTTC	CASSYGHGYTF
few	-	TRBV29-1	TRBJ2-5	TGCAGCGTTGAAGACCGACAGCTTGGGCTCAGGGCCCAGTACTTC	CSVEDRQLGLRAQYF
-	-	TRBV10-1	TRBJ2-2	TGCGCCAGCAGTGATCAGGGTATCCCCGGGGAGCTGTTTTTT	CASSDQGIPGELFF
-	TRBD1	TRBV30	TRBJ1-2	TGTGCCTGGGAGAAGACAGGGGTAGGCTACACCTTC	CAWEKTGVGYTF
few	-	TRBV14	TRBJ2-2	TGTGCCAGCAGCATTCACAGGGCCGGGAACGGGGAGCTGTTTTTT	CASSIHRAGNGELFF